This is a list of T cell receptor beta chains from one sample in a study of blood T cell repertoires in COVID-19. The method was immunoSEQ multiplex PCR; TCRdb's version includes in-frame clones alone and lacks a portion of them. The data contain 93,000 or so clones, about 89% of them singletons. Sequences were obtained from peripheral blood. The receptors here all came from a woman aged 60-75 years with acute or convalescent COVID-19. The CDR3 runs from the conserved cysteine through the conserved F or W. D genes are given only for firm matches. Only part of the rows carry a size: once, few, many, or a class if the clone is expanded.

cdr3_aa cdr3_nt j_call cdr3_length clone_size d_call v_call
CASSAPGTEAFF TGTGCCAGCAGCGCACCGGGGACTGAAGCTTTCTTT TRBJ1-1 12 . . TRBV27
CASSYSMAGGNIQYF TGTGCCAGCAGTTACTCGATGGCGGGAGGTAACATTCAGTACTTC TRBJ2-4 15 . TRBD2 TRBV6-6
CASSLGHFSGNTIYF TGTGCCAGCAGCTTGGGACATTTCTCTGGAAACACCATATATTTT TRBJ1-3 15 once . TRBV5-8
CSAGQSNYGYTF TGCAGCGCAGGACAGTCTAACTATGGCTACACCTTC TRBJ1-2 12 once . TRBV29-1
CASSLLGAGVDEQYF TGTGCCAGCAGCCTCCTCGGGGCGGGAGTCGACGAGCAGTACTTC TRBJ2-7 15 . TRBD2 TRBV7-8
CASSEARQGYTF TGTGCCAGCAGTGAGGCCAGACAAGGCTACACCTTC TRBJ1-2 12 . . TRBV2
CASSLGGGINQPQHF TGCGCCAGCAGCTTGGGGGGAGGGATTAATCAGCCCCAGCATTTT TRBJ1-5 15 . . TRBV5-1
CATSDGGSGRGNEQFF TGTGCCACCAGTGACGGGGGGAGCGGGAGGGGGAATGAGCAGTTCTTC TRBJ2-1 16 once TRBD2 TRBV24-1
CAGQGYTF TGTGCTGGGCAAGGCTACACCTTC TRBJ1-2 8 . . TRBV28
CASRALRGRTEDYGYTF TGTGCCAGCAGGGCTCTCCGGGGTAGGACAGAGGACTATGGCTACACCTTC TRBJ1-2 17 . . TRBV7-9
CASSSRGLAGYNEQFF TGTGCCAGCAGCTCCCGCGGGTTAGCGGGATACAATGAGCAGTTCTTC TRBJ2-1 16 . TRBD2 TRBV3-1/TRBV3-2
CASSRNVGSTEAFF TGTGCCAGCAGTCGCAACGTAGGGAGCACTGAAGCTTTCTTT TRBJ1-1 14 . . TRBV27
CASRPGQLSNQPQHF TGTGCCAGCAGACCCGGACAGCTTAGCAATCAGCCCCAGCATTTT TRBJ1-5 15 . . TRBV27
CASRLDNRGAGELFF TGTGCCAGCAGACTTGACAACCGGGGTGCCGGGGAGCTGTTTTTT TRBJ2-2 15 . . TRBV6-5
CAISTGGRGPTEAFF TGTGCCATATCAACTGGGGGCAGGGGGCCCACTGAAGCTTTCTTT TRBJ1-1 15 few TRBD1 TRBV10-3
CASSFEVGVGTNEQFF TGTGCCAGTAGTTTTGAGGTAGGCGTTGGAACCAATGAGCAGTTCTTC TRBJ2-1 16 few . TRBV19
CASSRNRGPNNEQFF TGTGCCAGCAGCCGTAACAGGGGTCCTAACAATGAGCAGTTCTTC TRBJ2-1 15 . TRBD1 TRBV11-2